These 30 T cell receptor beta chains were all obtained from the same sample, sequenced in a study of T cells expressing NK-cell markers. For each CDR3 protein, TCRdb gives one entry from its re-call of the 5' RACE reads, without DNA. The specimen's table records some 600,000 distinct CDR3 sequences. What was sequenced was blood T cells: a sorted CD56 or NKG2C T cell subset, CD4+ or CD8+ T cells, or bulk PBMC T cells (not recorded which). All receptors derive from a man aged 18-30 years in good health.

The chain carries TRBV7-2 and TRBJ1-5. CDR1 SGHTA and CDR2 FQGNSA come from the germline V gene. The CDR3 sequence is 15 residues long. CDR3 sequence reads: CASSPGTSANQPQHF.

The chain carries TRBV14 and TRBJ2-7. Germline CDR1 reads SGHDN; CDR2 reads FVKESK. This CDR3 has 15 amino acids. CDR3 residues: CASSQVGLPTYEQYF. The full variable domain, rest sourced from reference TRBV14 and TRBJ2-7, is EAGVTQFPSHSVIEKGQTVTLRCDPISGHDNLYWYRRVMGKEIKFLLHFVKESKQDESGMPNNRFLAERTGGTYSTLKVQPAELEDSGVYFCASSQVGLPTYEQYFGPGTRLTVT.

The chain joins TRBV20-1 to TRBJ2-5; TCRdb gives TRBD1 as the D gene, but with no DNA this cannot be confirmed. Germline V lookup: CDR1 DFQATT, CDR2 SNEGSKA (reference sequence). The CDR3 runs to 16 residues. The CDR3 here is CSARDVDQGPSETQYF.

CDR3 protein: CSASFPQRGYNEQFF. The chain recombines TRBV20-1 with TRBJ2-1; the TCRdb call, TRBD2, lacks DNA for checking. CDR3 size: 15 residues. The germline V gene has CDR1 DFQATT and CDR2 SNEGSKA (reference sequence).

The gene calls are TRBV5-1 and TRBJ2-1; TCRdb lists TRBD2, though no DNA is available to test this call. Germline lookup yields CDR1 SGHRS and CDR2 YFSETQ. The CDR3 has 15 amino acids. CDR3 loop: CASSLSLAVYNEQFF.

The V and J genes are TRBV29-1 and TRBJ2-1; TCRdb returns TRBD2, unconfirmable since there is no DNA. The length of the CDR3 is 14 residues. From germline, CDR1 is SQVTM and CDR2 ANQGSEA. The CDR3 loop is CSAAARLAPNEQFF.

The chain joins TRBV25-1 to TRBJ2-1; checking the TCRdb D call of TRBD1 is not possible without DNA. The CDR3 length is 15 residues. Germline V gives CDR1 MGHDK, CDR2 SYGVNS. This CDR3 reads CASRLTGRPPNEQFF.

The chain joins TRBV11-2 to TRBJ2-3. Germline V gives CDR1 SGHAT, CDR2 FQNNGV. This CDR3 region has 15 residues. The CDR3 here is CASSLAPWATDTQYF.

This chain joins TRBV29-1 and TRBJ1-5. There are 13 residues in the CDR3. CDR1 and CDR2 (germline): SQVTM, ANQGSEA. The CDR3 reads CSVSGYSNQPQHF. Using reference TRBV29-1 and TRBJ1-5 for the parts outside the CDR3, the full variable domain is SAVISQKPSRDICQRGTSLTIQCQVDSQVTMMFWYRQQPGQSLTLIATANQGSEATYESGFVIDKFPISRPNLTFSTLTVSNMSPEDSSIYLCSVSGYSNQPQHFGDGTRLSIL.

The chain employs TRBV20-1 and TRBJ2-4; TCRdb proposes TRBD2, but this gene call is untestable without DNA. CDR1 DFQATT and CDR2 SNEGSKA come from the germline V gene (reference sequence). The length of the CDR3 is 19 residues. The CDR3 loop is CSARRPGLAGAAAKNIQYF.

The genes are TRBV27 and TRBJ1-4; TCRdb gives TRBD1 as the D gene, but with no DNA this cannot be confirmed. The CDR3 has 17 residues. Germline V gene sequence: CDR1 MNHEY, CDR2 SMNVEV (reference sequence). This CDR3 reads CASSPGTGGLPREKLFF.

The V and J genes are TRBV29-1 and TRBJ2-4. The length of the CDR3 is 15 residues. Looked up from germline, CDR1 is SQVTM and CDR2 is ANQGSEA. The CDR3 loop is CSVAPTGVAKNIQYF.

The J gene is TRBJ2-3, the V gene TRBV15; TCRdb gives TRBD2 as the D gene, but with no DNA this cannot be confirmed. The V gene's germline CDR1 is LNHNV and CDR2 YYDKDF (reference sequence). This CDR3 is 16 amino acids long. This CDR3 reads CATSRGAGPLTDTQYF.

The chain uses TRBV29-1 and TRBJ1-1. CDR3 length equals 14 residues. Germline lookup yields CDR1 SQVTM and CDR2 ANQGSEA. CDR3 sequence: CSVLGRAGDTEAFF.

The chain recombines TRBV12-3 or TRBV12-4 with TRBJ2-7; TCRdb outputs TRBD2, but without DNA this stays unchecked. This CDR3 comprises 13 residues. This chain's CDR3 is CASSWTATYEQYF.

This rearrangement joins TRBV11-2 to TRBJ2-2; with no DNA, the TCRdb D assignment of TRBD2 cannot be verified. The CDR3 consists of 14 residues. Germline V gives CDR1 SGHAT, CDR2 FQNNGV. The CDR3 is CASSRAGPTGELFF. Based on the CDR3 plus reference TRBV11-2 and TRBJ2-2, the full variable domain is EAGVAQSPRYKIIEKRQSVAFWCNPISGHATLYWYQQILGQGPKLLIQFQNNGVVDDSQLPKDRFSAERLKGVDSTLKIQPAKLEDSAVYLCASSRAGPTGELFFGEGSRLTVL.

The chain employs TRBV27 and TRBJ2-7; the TRBD1 assignment by TCRdb is unverifiable without DNA. This CDR3 region has 15 residues. CDR1 is MNHEY and CDR2 is SMNVEV in the germline V gene (reference sequence). CDR3 in amino acids: CASSPPWGRGTEQYF.

The chain links TRBV20-1 to TRBJ2-1; TCRdb outputs TRBD1, but without DNA this stays unchecked. The CDR3 extends over 14 amino acids. Looked up from germline, CDR1 is DFQATT and CDR2 is SNEGSKA (reference sequence). The CDR3 protein is CSAETRQPGREQFF.

The gene calls are TRBV5-1 and TRBJ2-7; lacking DNA, the TRBD2 call made by TCRdb goes unchecked. Germline CDR1 and CDR2: SGHRS and YFSETQ. The CDR3 consists of 15 residues. The CDR3 sequence is CASSLARPKWDEQYF. The variable domain in full, completed from reference TRBV5-1 and TRBJ2-7, reads KAGVTQTPRYLIKTRGQQVTLSCSPISGHRSVSWYQQTPGQGLQFLFEYFSETQRNKGNFPGRFSGRQFSNSRSEMNVSTLELGDSALYLCASSLARPKWDEQYFGPGTRLTVT.

The rearrangement uses TRBV2 and TRBJ2-3; TCRdb reports TRBD2, a call that lacks DNA to check it against. CDR3 length equals 13 residues. Germline-derived CDR1 and CDR2 are SNHLY and FYNNEI. Here the CDR3 reads CASSEKGASPQYF.

This chain uses TRBV4-3 with TRBJ2-4; absent DNA, TCRdb's TRBD1 call cannot be checked. CDR1 and CDR2 (germline): LGHNA, YSLEER. This CDR3 is built from 16 residues. The CDR3 reads CASSQGDAGDGNIQYF.

This chain links TRBV27 with TRBJ2-7; no DNA is available, so the TRBD2 call from TCRdb remains unchecked. CDR3 length: 16 amino acids. Germline assignment: CDR1 MNHEY and CDR2 SMNVEV (reference sequence). The CDR3 region is CASSILSRDGSYEQYF.

V usage is TRBV24-1 and J usage is TRBJ2-7; TCRdb indicates TRBD1, and absent DNA this call remains unverified. The CDR3 totals 11 residues. Germline V gene sequence: CDR1 KGHDR, CDR2 SFDVKD. This chain's CDR3 is CATSDGQGLYF.

The V call is TRBV7-2, the J call TRBJ2-7; no DNA is available, so the TRBD2 call from TCRdb remains unchecked. Germline values: CDR1 SGHTA, CDR2 FQGNSA. There are 15 residues in the CDR3. CDR3 amino acids: CASSPSAGPTYEQYF.

The V and J genes are TRBV6-1 and TRBJ2-1; TCRdb picks TRBD2, but there is no DNA to check that call. Germline-derived CDR1 and CDR2 are MNHNS and SASEGT. The CDR3 has 18 amino acids. This CDR3 reads CASSSKPGLAGGYNEQFF.

The chain uses TRBV24-1 and TRBJ2-3; without DNA, the TCRdb call of TRBD2 cannot be checked. Germline assignment: CDR1 KGHDR and CDR2 SFDVKD. The CDR3 extends over 15 amino acids. CDR3 sequence: CATSEISGATDTQYF.

V gene TRBV12-3 or TRBV12-4 combines with J gene TRBJ2-2. This CDR3 is built from 13 residues. The CDR3 protein is CASSFVLARELFF.

The chain joins TRBV10-2 to TRBJ2-1; TCRdb returns TRBD2, unconfirmable since there is no DNA. Germline V gene lookup returns CDR1 WSHSY and CDR2 SAAADI. This CDR3 contains 15 residues. CDR3 region: CASTWREPAYNEQFF.

The rearrangement joins TRBV11-2 to TRBJ2-5; the D gene TCRdb calls, TRBD1, cannot be checked with no DNA. CDR1 SGHAT and CDR2 FQNNGV come from the germline V gene. The CDR3 spans 15 residues. The CDR3 here is CASSRTGRDQETQYF.

V gene TRBV11-2 combines with J gene TRBJ2-6; TCRdb's D call of TRBD2 is untestable without DNA. CDR3 length: 18 residues. The germline V gene has CDR1 SGHAT and CDR2 FQNNGV. The CDR3 sequence is CASSPWTSGPSGANVLTF.